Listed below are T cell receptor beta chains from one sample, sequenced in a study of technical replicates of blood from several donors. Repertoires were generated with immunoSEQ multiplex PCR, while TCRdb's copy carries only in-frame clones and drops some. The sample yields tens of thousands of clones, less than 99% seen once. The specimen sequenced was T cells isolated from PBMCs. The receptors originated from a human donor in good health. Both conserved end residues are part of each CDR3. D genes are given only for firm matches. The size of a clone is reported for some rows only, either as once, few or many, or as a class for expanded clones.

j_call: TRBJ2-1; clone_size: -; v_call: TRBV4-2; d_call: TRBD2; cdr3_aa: CASSQEREAYNEQFF; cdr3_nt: TGTGCCAGCAGCCAAGAGCGGGAGGCCTACAATGAGCAGTTCTTC
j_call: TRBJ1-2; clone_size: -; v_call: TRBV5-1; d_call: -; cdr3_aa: CASSGESGYGYTF; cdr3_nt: TGCGCCAGCAGCGGGGAGTCGGGATATGGCTACACCTTC
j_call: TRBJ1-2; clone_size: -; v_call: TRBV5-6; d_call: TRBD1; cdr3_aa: CASSLGGYYGYTF; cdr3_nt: TGTGCCAGCAGCTTAGGGGGCTACTATGGCTACACCTTC
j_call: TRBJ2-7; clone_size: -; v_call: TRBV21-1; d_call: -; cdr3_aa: CASSNRDTIYEQYF; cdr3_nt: TGTGCCAGCAGCAATAGGGACACCATCTACGAGCAGTACTTC
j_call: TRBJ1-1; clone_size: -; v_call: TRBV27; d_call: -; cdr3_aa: CASSFGRSMNTEAFF; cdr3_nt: TGTGCCAGCAGTTTTGGCAGATCAATGAACACTGAAGCTTTCTTT
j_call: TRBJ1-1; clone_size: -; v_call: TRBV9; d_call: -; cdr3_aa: CASSPHAGVTEAFF; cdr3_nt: TGTGCCAGCAGCCCCCATGCAGGGGTCACTGAAGCTTTCTTT
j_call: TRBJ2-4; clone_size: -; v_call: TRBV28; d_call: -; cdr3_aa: CASSLAREVYIQYF; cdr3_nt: TGTGCCAGCAGTCTCGCCCGCGAGGTATACATTCAGTACTTC
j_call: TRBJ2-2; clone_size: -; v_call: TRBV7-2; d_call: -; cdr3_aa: CASSKDSSNTGELFF; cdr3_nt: TGTGCCAGCAGCAAGGACAGTTCGAACACCGGGGAGCTGTTTTTT
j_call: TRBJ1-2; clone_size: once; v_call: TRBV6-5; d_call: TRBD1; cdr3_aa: CASSRDSNYGYTF; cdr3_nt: TGTGCCAGCAGTCGGGACAGTAACTATGGCTACACCTTC
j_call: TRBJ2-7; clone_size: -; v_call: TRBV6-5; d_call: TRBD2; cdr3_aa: CASSVPGLAAYEQYF; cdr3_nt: TGTGCCAGCAGTGTACCGGGACTAGCGGCGTACGAGCAGTACTTC
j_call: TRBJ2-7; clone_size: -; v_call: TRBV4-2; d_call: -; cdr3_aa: CASSQGQNEQYF; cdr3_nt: TGTGCCAGCAGCCAAGGACAGAACGAGCAGTACTTC
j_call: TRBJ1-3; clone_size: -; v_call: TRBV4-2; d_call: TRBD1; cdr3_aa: CASSQMGRGFSGNTIYF; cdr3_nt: TGTGCCAGCAGCCAAATGGGCAGGGGGTTTTCTGGAAACACCATATATTTT
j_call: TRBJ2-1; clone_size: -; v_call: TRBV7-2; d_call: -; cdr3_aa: CASSLQGHSDNEQFF; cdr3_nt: TGTGCCAGCAGCTTACAGGGACACTCAGACAATGAGCAGTTCTTC
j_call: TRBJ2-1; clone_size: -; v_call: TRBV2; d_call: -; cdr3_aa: CASSALPRGPYANEQFF; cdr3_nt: TGTGCCAGCAGCGCACTCCCTAGGGGTCCCTATGCCAATGAGCAGTTCTTC
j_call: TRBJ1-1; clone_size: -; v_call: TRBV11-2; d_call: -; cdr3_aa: CASRYRETTEAFF; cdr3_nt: TGTGCCAGCCGTTACAGGGAAACCACTGAAGCTTTCTTT
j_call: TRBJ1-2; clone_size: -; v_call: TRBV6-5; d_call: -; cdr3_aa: CASSGGSYGYTF; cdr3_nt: TGTGCCAGCAGTGGAGGGAGCTATGGCTACACCTTC
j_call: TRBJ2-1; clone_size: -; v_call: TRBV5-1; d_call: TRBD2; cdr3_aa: CASSALADYNEQFF; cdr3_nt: TGCGCCAGCAGCGCTCTAGCGGACTACAATGAGCAGTTCTTC
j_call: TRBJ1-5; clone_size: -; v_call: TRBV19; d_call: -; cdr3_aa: CASSIRDNNQPQHF; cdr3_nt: TGTGCCAGTAGTATTCGGGACAACAATCAGCCCCAGCATTTT
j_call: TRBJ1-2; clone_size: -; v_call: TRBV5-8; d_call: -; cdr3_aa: CASSLGLDYTF; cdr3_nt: TGTGCCAGCAGCTTAGGACTGGACTACACCTTC
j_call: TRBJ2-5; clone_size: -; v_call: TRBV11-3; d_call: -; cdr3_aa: CASSLVRGETQYF; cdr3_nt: TGTGCCAGCAGCTTGGTCAGGGGAGAGACCCAGTACTTC
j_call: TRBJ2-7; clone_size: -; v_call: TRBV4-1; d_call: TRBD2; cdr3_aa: CASSRPSGSLKEQYF; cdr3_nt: TGCGCCAGCAGCCGACCCAGCGGGAGTTTGAAAGAGCAGTACTTC
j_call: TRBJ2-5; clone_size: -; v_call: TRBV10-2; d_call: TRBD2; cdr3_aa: CASGSYGGSGETQYF; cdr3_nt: TGCGCCAGCGGGTCTTATGGCGGGAGCGGTGAGACCCAGTACTTC
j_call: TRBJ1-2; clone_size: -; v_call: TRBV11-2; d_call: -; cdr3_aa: CASSEDIFYGYTF; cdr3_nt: TGTGCCAGCAGCGAGGACATCTTCTATGGCTACACCTTC
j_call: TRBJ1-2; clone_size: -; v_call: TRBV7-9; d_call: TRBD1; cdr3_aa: CASSLGYRDRGKSGYTF; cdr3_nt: TGTGCCAGCAGCTTGGGATACCGGGACAGGGGGAAAAGCGGCTACACCTTC
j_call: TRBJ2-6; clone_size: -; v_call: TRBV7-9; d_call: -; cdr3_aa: CASSFGAGANVLTF; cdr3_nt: TGTGCCAGCAGCTTCGGGGCTGGGGCCAACGTCCTGACTTTC
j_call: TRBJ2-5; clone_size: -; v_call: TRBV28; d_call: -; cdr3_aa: CASTVPGYRETQYF; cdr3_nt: TGTGCCAGCACCGTACCGGGGTATAGGGAGACCCAGTACTTC
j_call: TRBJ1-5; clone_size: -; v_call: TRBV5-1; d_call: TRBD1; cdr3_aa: CASSLAGGNQPQHF; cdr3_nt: TGCGCCAGCAGCTTGGCAGGGGGGAATCAGCCCCAGCATTTT
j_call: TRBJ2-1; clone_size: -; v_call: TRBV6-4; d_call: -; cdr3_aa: CASSDSGQPSNEQFF; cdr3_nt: TGTGCCAGCAGTGACTCAGGACAGCCTTCCAATGAGCAGTTCTTC
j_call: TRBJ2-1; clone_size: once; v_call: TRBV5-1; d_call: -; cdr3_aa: CASSLDRGEQFF; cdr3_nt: TGCGCCAGCAGCTTGGACCGCGGTGAGCAGTTCTTC
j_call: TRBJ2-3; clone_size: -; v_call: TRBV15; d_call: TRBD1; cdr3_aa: CATSRTGGLEDTQYF; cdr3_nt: TGTGCCACCAGCAGGACAGGGGGCCTGGAGGATACGCAGTATTTT
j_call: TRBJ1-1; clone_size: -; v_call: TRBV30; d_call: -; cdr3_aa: CAWNKGGDTEAFF; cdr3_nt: TGTGCCTGGAACAAAGGAGGGGACACTGAAGCTTTCTTT
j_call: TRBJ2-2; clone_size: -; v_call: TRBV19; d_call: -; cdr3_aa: CASRDSAILNANTGELFF; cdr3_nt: TGTGCCAGTAGAGACTCAGCCATCTTAAACGCGAACACCGGGGAGCTGTTTTTT
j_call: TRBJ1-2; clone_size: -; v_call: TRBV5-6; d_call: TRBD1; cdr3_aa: CASSLKGTGVFRDGYTF; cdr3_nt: TGTGCCAGCAGCTTGAAGGGGACAGGGGTTTTTAGAGATGGCTACACCTTC
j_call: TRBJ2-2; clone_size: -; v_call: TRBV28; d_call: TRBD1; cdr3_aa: CASSPRWDSRRTGELFF; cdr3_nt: TGTGCCAGCAGTCCTCGCTGGGACAGCAGGAGGACCGGGGAGCTGTTTTTT
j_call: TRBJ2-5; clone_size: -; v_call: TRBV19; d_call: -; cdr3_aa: CASSIGGSQETQYF; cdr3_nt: TGTGCCAGTAGTATTGGAGGGAGTCAAGAGACCCAGTACTTC
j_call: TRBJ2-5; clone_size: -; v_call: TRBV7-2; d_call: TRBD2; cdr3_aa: CASSSGLAGVQETQYF; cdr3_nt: TGTGCCAGCAGCTCGGGACTAGCGGGAGTTCAAGAGACCCAGTACTTC
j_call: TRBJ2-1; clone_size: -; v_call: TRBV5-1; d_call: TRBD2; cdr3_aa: CASSPRLAGAYNEQFF; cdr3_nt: TGCGCCAGCAGCCCTCGCCTAGCGGGAGCCTACAATGAGCAGTTCTTC
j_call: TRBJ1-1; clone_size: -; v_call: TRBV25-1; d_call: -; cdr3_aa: CASSESGAEAFF; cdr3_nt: TGTGCCAGCAGTGAATCAGGGGCTGAAGCTTTCTTT
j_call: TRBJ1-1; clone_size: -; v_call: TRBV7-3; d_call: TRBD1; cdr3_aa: CASSLSGGAGTEAFF; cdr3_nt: TGTGCCAGCAGCTTATCAGGGGGCGCAGGGACTGAAGCTTTCTTT
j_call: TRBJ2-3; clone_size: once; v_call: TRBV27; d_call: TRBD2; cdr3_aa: CASSSREATDTQYF; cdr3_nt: TGTGCCAGCAGTTCTCGGGAGGCCACAGATACGCAGTATTTT
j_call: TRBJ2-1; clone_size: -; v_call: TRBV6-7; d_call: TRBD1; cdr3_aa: CASNDRGLETFEQFF; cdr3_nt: TGTGCCAGCAATGACAGGGGACTTGAAACCTTTGAGCAGTTCTTC
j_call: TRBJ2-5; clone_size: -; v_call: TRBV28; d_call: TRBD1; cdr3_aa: CASSFDREETQYF; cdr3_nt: TGTGCCAGCAGTTTCGACAGGGAAGAGACCCAGTACTTC
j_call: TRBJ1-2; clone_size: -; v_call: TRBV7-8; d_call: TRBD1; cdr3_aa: CASSFYPRQGKVYGYTF; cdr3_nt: TGTGCCAGCAGCTTCTATCCCCGACAGGGGAAGGTCTATGGCTACACCTTC
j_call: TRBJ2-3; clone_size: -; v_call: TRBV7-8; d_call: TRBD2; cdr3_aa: CASSRPSGREGFTDTQYF; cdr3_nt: TGTGCCAGCAGCCGCCCATCGGGGCGGGAGGGTTTCACAGATACGCAGTATTTT
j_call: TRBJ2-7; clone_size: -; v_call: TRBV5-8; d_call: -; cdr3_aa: CASSLNYARADEQYF; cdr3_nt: TGTGCCAGCAGCTTGAATTATGCCAGGGCGGACGAGCAGTACTTC
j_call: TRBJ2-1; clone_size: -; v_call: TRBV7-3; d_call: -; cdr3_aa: CASSFGAANEQFF; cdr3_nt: TGTGCCAGCAGCTTCGGAGCAGCCAATGAGCAGTTCTTC
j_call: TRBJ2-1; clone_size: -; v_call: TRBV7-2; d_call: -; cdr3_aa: CASSLAPEDREQFF; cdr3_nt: TGTGCCAGCAGCTTAGCGCCCGAGGACAGAGAGCAGTTCTTC
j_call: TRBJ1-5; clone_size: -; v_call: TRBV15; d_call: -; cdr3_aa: CATSNGYPLQPQHF; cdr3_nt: TGTGCCACCAGCAACGGATATCCACTACAGCCCCAGCATTTT
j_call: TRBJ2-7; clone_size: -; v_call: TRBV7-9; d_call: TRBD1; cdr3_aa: CASTLTGGEQYF; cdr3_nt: TGTGCCAGCACCTTAACAGGGGGCGAGCAGTACTTC
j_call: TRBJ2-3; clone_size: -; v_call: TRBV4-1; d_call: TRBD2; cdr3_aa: CASSQVGGRGSDTQYF; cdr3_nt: TGCGCCAGCAGCCAAGTAGGCGGGAGGGGCTCAGATACGCAGTATTTT
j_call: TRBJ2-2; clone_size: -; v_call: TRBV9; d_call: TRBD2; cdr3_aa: CASSPRPGTSGGGGELFF; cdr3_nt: TGTGCCAGCAGCCCCCGTCCCGGGACTAGCGGGGGAGGCGGGGAGCTGTTTTTT
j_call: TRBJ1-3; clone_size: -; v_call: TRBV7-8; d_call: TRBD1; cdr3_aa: CASSLGQLSSGNTIYF; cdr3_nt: TGTGCCAGCAGCTTGGGACAGCTGAGCTCTGGAAACACCATATATTTT
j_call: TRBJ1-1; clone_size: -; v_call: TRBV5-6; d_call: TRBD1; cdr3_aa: CASSTGQGYTEAFF; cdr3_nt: TGTGCCAGCAGCACCGGACAGGGCTACACTGAAGCTTTCTTT
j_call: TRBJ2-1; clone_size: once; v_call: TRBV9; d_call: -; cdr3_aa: CASSAVGGGSYEQFF; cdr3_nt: TGTGCCAGCAGCGCGGTTGGGGGCGGGAGTTATGAGCAGTTCTTC
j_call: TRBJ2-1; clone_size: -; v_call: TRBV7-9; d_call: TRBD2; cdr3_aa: CASSSRLAGGGEQFF; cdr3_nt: TGTGCCAGCAGCTCCCGACTAGCGGGAGGGGGTGAGCAGTTCTTC